A single sample gave rise to the 7 T cell receptor beta chains below, sequenced in a study of T cell responses to AZD1222 COVID-19 vaccine. Some clones are missing from TCRdb's copy, which holds only in-frame ones; the method was immunoSEQ multiplex PCR. The sample shows some 150,000 clones, more than 75% of them seen only once. This specimen consisted of peripheral blood, obtained on day 0 of AZD1222 vaccination. The receptors originated from an adult in good health.

This chain joins TRBV7-3 and TRBJ2-2; TRBD1 matches at 7 bases. Germline CDR1 SGHTA, CDR2 FQGTGA. There are 17 residues in the CDR3. The junction had 9 bases not matched to a gene; V was cut back by 2 bases and J by 3 bases. The CDR3 sequence: CASSLRGQVSHTGELFF. Written as DNA, the CDR3 is TGTGCCAGCAGCTTACGTGGACAGGTTAGCCACACCGGGGAGCTGTTTTTT.

This chain joins TRBV28 and TRBJ2-5; D possibly corresponds to TRBD2 (5 bases). The V gene's germline CDR1 is MDHEN and CDR2 SYDVKM. This CDR3 has 11 amino acids. Trimming left V 11 bases short and J 5 bases short, with 12 bases between. CDR3 DNA sequence: TGTGCCTCAGGCTCGGGGGAGACCCAGTACTTC. It encodes CASGSGETQYF. Together with reference TRBV28 and TRBJ2-5, the CDR3 gives the full variable domain: DVKVTQSSRYLVKRTGEKVFLECVQDMDHENMFWYRQDPGLGLRLIYFSYDVKMKEKGDIPEGYSVSREKKERFSLILESASTNQTSMYLCASGSGETQYFGPGTRLLVL.

The chain carries TRBV6-5 and TRBJ1-3; D may be TRBD1 (5 bases). Trimming shortened V by 8 bases and J by 0 bases, and 14 bases separated the two germline ends. This CDR3 contains 15 residues. CDR1 and CDR2 from the germline V gene are MNHEY and SVGAGI. CDR3 sequence reads: CASCLNQGSGNTIYF. The CDR3 region has the DNA TGTGCCAGCTGTTTGAACCAGGGCTCTGGAAACACCATATATTTT.

This clone was recorded once. The chain carries TRBV14 and TRBJ2-7, with D possibly TRBD2 on 5 matching bases. CDR1 SGHDN and CDR2 FVKESK come from the germline V gene. Trimming shortened V by 1 base and J by 6 bases, and 7 bases separated the two germline ends. This CDR3 has 12 residues. CDR3 sequence reads: CASSQGGPEQYF. In DNA, the CDR3 is TGTGCCAGCAGCCAAGGCGGGCCCGAGCAGTACTTC.

This clone has only one observation. This chain joins TRBV29-1 and TRBJ2-7, with D possibly called TRBD1 or TRBD2 (5 bases each). With 8 bases removed from V and 3 bases from J, the gap between germline ends came to 14 bases. CDR1 and CDR2 from the germline V gene are SQVTM and ANQGSEA. The CDR3 totals 12 residues. Here the CDR3 reads CSYIGDLYEQYF. The CDR3 coding sequence is TGCAGCTACATAGGGGACCTCTACGAGCAGTACTTC.

The rearrangement joins TRBV5-4 to TRBJ2-3; D gene uncertain. V lost 1 base and J lost 5, with 8 bases in between. The CDR3 contains 13 residues. Germline CDR1 is SGHNT and CDR2 is YYREEE (reference sequence). The CDR3 sequence is CASSLNREDTQYF. CDR3 DNA sequence: TGTGCCAGCAGCTTGAATCGCGAAGATACGCAGTATTTT.

The genes are TRBV5-6 and TRBJ1-3; weak D call: TRBD1 (5 bases). The CDR3 totals 17 residues. CDR1 and CDR2 from the germline V gene are SGHDT and YYEEEE. The ends were cut back, 7 bases at V and 1 base at J, with 21 bases in the middle. In DNA form, the CDR3 reads TGTGCCAGCGGGGGTCGGGTGGGCCTCCCATCTGGAAACACCATATATTTT. It codes for CASGGRVGLPSGNTIYF.